These T cell receptor beta chains were read from a single sample in a study of T cell responses to AZD1222 COVID-19 vaccine. Only in-frame clones appear in the TCRdb table, and some are missing; sequencing was by immunoSEQ multiplex PCR. The table shows tens of thousands of clones, with approximately 92% occurring only once. This sample comprised peripheral blood, obtained on day 0 of AZD1222 vaccination. The receptor set was obtained from an adult in good health. Both conserved end residues are part of each CDR3. A D gene is named only where the DNA matches it firmly.

>TRBJ1-4|TRBV7-6|TRBD1
CASSAGPTGGYEKLFF
TGTGCCAGCAGTGCAGGCCCGACAGGGGGGTATGAAAAACTGTTTTTT
>TRBJ2-3|TRBV5-1|TRBD2
CASSATGLAAVGGTDTQYF
TGCGCCAGCAGTGCGACGGGACTAGCAGCAGTTGGGGGCACAGATACGCAGTATTTT
>TRBJ1-5|TRBV9|TRBD1
CASSVGGQDYNQPQHF
TGTGCCAGCAGCGTAGGGGGACAGGACTACAATCAGCCCCAGCATTTT
>TRBJ2-1|TRBV28|TRBD2
CASSLWTSGTHEQFF
TGTGCCAGCAGTCTCTGGACTAGCGGGACCCATGAGCAGTTCTTC
>TRBJ1-2|TRBV28|TRBD1
CASSDTARWGQADYGYTF
TGTGCCAGCAGCGACACCGCCCGATGGGGACAGGCGGATTATGGCTACACCTTC
>TRBJ2-3|TRBV5-4|TRBD2
CASSSSGRWDTQYF
TGTGCCAGCAGTTCTAGCGGGAGATGGGATACGCAGTATTTT
>TRBJ2-2|TRBV7-9|NA
CASSFRVGTNTGELFF
TGTGCCAGCAGCTTCAGGGTCGGGACAAACACCGGGGAGCTGTTTTTT
>TRBJ1-1|TRBV7-2|TRBD1
CASSLAEGQGVKNTEAFF
TGTGCCAGCAGCTTAGCAGAGGGACAGGGGGTGAAGAACACTGAAGCTTTCTTT
>TRBJ2-5|TRBV7-8|NA
CASSLVTGQETQYF
TGTGCCAGCAGCTTAGTTACAGGCCAAGAGACCCAGTACTTC
>TRBJ2-1|TRBV19|TRBD1
CASSLTGGRSDEQFF
TGTGCCAGTAGTCTTACAGGGGGAAGAAGCGATGAGCAGTTCTTC